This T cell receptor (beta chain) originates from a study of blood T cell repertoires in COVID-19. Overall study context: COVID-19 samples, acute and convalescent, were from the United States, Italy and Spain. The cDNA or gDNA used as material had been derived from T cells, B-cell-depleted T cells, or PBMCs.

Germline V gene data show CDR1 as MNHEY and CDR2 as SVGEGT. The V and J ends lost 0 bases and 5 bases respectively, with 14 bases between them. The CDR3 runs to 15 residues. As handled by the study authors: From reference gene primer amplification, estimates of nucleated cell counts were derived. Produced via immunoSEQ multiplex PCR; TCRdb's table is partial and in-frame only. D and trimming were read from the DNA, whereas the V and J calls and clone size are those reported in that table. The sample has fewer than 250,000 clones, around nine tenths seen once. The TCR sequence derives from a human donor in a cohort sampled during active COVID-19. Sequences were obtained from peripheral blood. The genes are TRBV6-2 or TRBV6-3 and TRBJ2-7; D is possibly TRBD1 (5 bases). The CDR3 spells CASSYSKGWLNEQYF. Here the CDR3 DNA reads TGTGCCAGCAGTTACTCGAAGGGGTGGTTGAACGAGCAGTACTTC.